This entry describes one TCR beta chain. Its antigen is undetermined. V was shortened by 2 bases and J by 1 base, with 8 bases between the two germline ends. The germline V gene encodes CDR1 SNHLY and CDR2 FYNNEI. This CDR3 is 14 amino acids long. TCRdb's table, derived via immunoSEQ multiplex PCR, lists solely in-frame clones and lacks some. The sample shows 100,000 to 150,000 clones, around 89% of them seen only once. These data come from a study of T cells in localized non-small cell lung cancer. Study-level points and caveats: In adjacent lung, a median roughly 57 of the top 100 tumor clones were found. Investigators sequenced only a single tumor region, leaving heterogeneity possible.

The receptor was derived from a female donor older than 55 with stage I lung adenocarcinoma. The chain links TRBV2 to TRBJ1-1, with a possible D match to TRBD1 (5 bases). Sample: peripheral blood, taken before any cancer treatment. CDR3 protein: CASSEQGGNTEAFF. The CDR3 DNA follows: TGTGCCAGCAGTGAACAGGGTGGGAACACTGAAGCTTTCTTT.